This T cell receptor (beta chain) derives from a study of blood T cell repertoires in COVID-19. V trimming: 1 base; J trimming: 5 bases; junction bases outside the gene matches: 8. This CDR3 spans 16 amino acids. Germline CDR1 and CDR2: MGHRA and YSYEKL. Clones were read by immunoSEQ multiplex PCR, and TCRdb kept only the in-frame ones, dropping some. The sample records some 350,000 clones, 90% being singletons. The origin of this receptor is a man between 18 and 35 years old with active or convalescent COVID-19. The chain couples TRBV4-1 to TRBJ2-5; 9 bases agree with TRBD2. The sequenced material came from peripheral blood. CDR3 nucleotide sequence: TGCGCCAGCAGCCAAGTGGGGTCTAGCGGGAAGGAGACCCAGTACTTC. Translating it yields CASSQVGSSGKETQYF.